The 25 T cell receptor beta chains below come from one sample, sequenced in a study of immune heterogeneity within non-small cell lung tumors. For each sample, template was 450 to 750 ng of bulk tumor genomic DNA. Surgery yielded several widely spaced biopsies per primary tumor. Enrolled individuals presented with untreated, newly diagnosed non-small cell lung cancer and received curative surgery. In a multiplex PCR, 32 V and 13 J primers amplified TCR beta CDR3. A single record per CDR3 protein comes from TCRdb applying MiXCR to the multiplex PCR reads. Of approximately 2,200 distinct CDR3 sequences in the sample, approximately 30% were seen once. The sequencing sample was made of lung tumor tissue. The receptors derive from a man aged 70-80 years with non-small cell lung cancer.

This chain connects TRBV28 to TRBJ2-7; unclear D gene. Trimming took 3 bases from V and 5 from J, leaving 14 bases between them. Germline V gives CDR1 MDHEN, CDR2 SYDVKM. This CDR3 comprises 14 residues. The CDR3 DNA reads as TGTGCCAGCAGTTTCTTCGGAAGTATTGACGAGCAGTACTTC. Translated, it gives CASSFFGSIDEQYF. Supplemented by reference TRBV28 and TRBJ2-7, the full variable domain reads DVKVTQSSRYLVKRTGEKVFLECVQDMDHENMFWYRQDPGLGLRLIYFSYDVKMKEKGDIPEGYSVSREKKERFSLILESASTNQTSMYLCASSFFGSIDEQYFGPGTRLTVT.

To note about this clonotype: A much larger clone lies a single base off, so this may be a read error. The rearrangement links TRBV30 to TRBJ2-7; D is perhaps TRBD2 (7 bases). The length of the CDR3 is 13 residues. Germline V gives CDR1 GTSNPN, CDR2 SVGIG (reference sequence). CDR3 loop: CAWSLQRGGEHYF. The CDR3 DNA follows: TGTGCCTGGAGCCTACAGAGGGGGGGCGAGCATTACTTC.

The chain couples TRBV7-2 to TRBJ2-5; D is perhaps TRBD1 (5 bases). Germline V CDR1 and CDR2: SGHTA, FQGNSA. The length of the CDR3 is 13 residues. V lost 1 base and J 2 bases, leaving 5 bases between the germline ends. CDR3 sequence: CASSLDRQETQYF. As DNA, the CDR3 is TGTGCCAGCAGCTTAGACAGGCAAGAGACCCAGTACTTC.

Within the sample, this clonotype is large. This chain connects TRBV28 to TRBJ2-7; possible D gene TRBD2, 5 bases. CDR3 length: 15 amino acids. Deletions cut 6 bases from V and 1 base from J, with 16 bases between. CDR1 and CDR2 (germline): MDHEN, SYDVKM. The CDR3 loop reads CASSADKRVSYEQYF. The CDR3 coding sequence is TGTGCCAGCAGCGCAGACAAGAGGGTTTCCTACGAGCAGTACTTC.

The chain carries TRBV7-3 and TRBJ2-5, with 10 bases identical to TRBD2. Judging by the DNA end, TRBJ2-1 fits better; the J call may be wrong. Germline CDR1 reads SGHTA; CDR2 reads FQGTGA. This CDR3 comprises 16 residues. The CDR3, as DNA: TGTGCCAGCAGCTTAAATTCTAGCGGGAGTTTAGTTGAGCAGTTCTTC. Translation: CASSLNSSGSLVEQFF.

The chain uses TRBV6-1 and TRBJ1-3; D not resolved. Germline lookup yields CDR1 MNHNS and CDR2 SASEGT. The CDR3 extends over 14 amino acids. Trimming took 10 bases from V and 2 from J, leaving 15 bases between them. The CDR3 loop is CATAMEEPGNTIYF. CDR3 nucleotides: TGTGCCACCGCGATGGAGGAGCCTGGAAACACCATATATTTT.

This clonotype is large (0.1 to 1%) within its sample. The V call is TRBV4-2, the J call TRBJ1-5; D is unresolved. This CDR3 spans 15 amino acids. Per germline, CDR1 LGHNA and CDR2 YNFKEQ. V lost 1 base and J lost 1, with 8 bases in between. CDR3 in amino acids: CASSQVIVSNQPQHF. The CDR3 region has the DNA TGTGCCAGCAGCCAAGTTATAGTAAGCAATCAGCCCCAGCATTTT.

This clonotype has just a few counts. The chain recombines TRBV9 with TRBJ2-3; 12 nucleotides align to TRBD2. V trimming: 0 bases; J trimming: 2 bases; junction bases outside the gene matches: 1. The CDR3 covers 16 residues. From germline, CDR1 is SGDLS and CDR2 YYNGEE. The CDR3 coding sequence is TGTGCCAGCAGCGTAGGGACTAGCGGGGTCACAGATACGCAGTATTTT. Translating it yields CASSVGTSGVTDTQYF.

Comments on this clonotype: Given a much more abundant clone one base away, this may be a read error. The rearrangement uses TRBV5-1 and TRBJ2-7; 7 bases agree with TRBD1. V shed 9 bases and J 6 bases; nucleotides not matched to a gene: 12. The germline V gene has CDR1 SGHRS and CDR2 YFSETQ. The CDR3 length is 13 residues. The CDR3 here is CANTVRQGAEQYF. Here the CDR3 DNA reads TGCGCCAACACGGTCAGACAGGGTGCCGAGCAGTACTTC.

V gene TRBV13 combines with J gene TRBJ2-3; 11 bases are shared with TRBD2. The CDR3 runs 15 residues. Germline assignment: CDR1 PRHDT and CDR2 FYEKMQ (reference sequence). Trimming cost V 5 bases and J 2 bases; bases outside gene matches: 3. In DNA form, the CDR3 reads TGTGCCAGCAGCGTAGCGGGGGGGGTCACAGATACGCAGTATTTT. It specifies CASSVAGGVTDTQYF.

Sample share makes this clonotype hyperexpanded. The rearrangement joins TRBV2 to TRBJ2-2; D not resolved. Deletions cut 10 bases from V and 7 bases from J, with 13 bases between. Germline values: CDR1 SNHLY, CDR2 FYNNEI. This CDR3 is 12 amino acids long. The CDR3 sequence is CAILLEVGELFF. CDR3 nucleotides: TGTGCCATTCTCTTAGAGGTCGGGGAGCTGTTTTTT.

By frequency in the sample, this clonotype is large. V is TRBV5-5 and J is TRBJ1-1; 8 bases are a match to TRBD1. This CDR3 contains 13 residues. Germline values: CDR1 SGHKS, CDR2 YYEKEE (reference sequence). J was trimmed by 5 bases and V by 5 bases; bases with no gene match: 5. The CDR3 DNA follows: TGTGCCAGCAGACGGACAGGGTATACTGAAGCTTTCTTT. This encodes CASRRTGYTEAFF.

Relative to its sample, this clonotype is medium-sized. This chain uses TRBV20-1 with TRBJ2-7; D unresolved. Germline assignment: CDR1 DFQATT and CDR2 SNEGSKA (reference sequence). The CDR3 contains 15 residues. Trimming removed 5 bases at V and 6 bases at J, with 23 bases between. CDR3: CSAPPPVRASLEQYF. CDR3 in DNA: TGCAGTGCTCCTCCCCCAGTCCGGGCGTCGCTCGAGCAGTACTTC.

In this sample, this clonotype turned up a few times. This sequence joins TRBV5-8 and TRBJ2-5; 10 bases align to TRBD2. The CDR3 loop spans 17 amino acids. After removal of 4 bases from V and 2 bases from J, the junction contained 11 bases not matched to a gene. Germline V gene sequence: CDR1 SGHTS, CDR2 YDEGEE. CDR3 nucleotides: TGTGCCAGCAGCCCCTTCTTTGGGACTAGCGAACAAGAGACCCAGTACTTC. It is translated as CASSPFFGTSEQETQYF.

This clonotype is medium-sized in the sample. The rearrangement links TRBV28 to TRBJ1-2; D is possibly TRBD1 (6 bases). Looked up from germline, CDR1 is MDHEN and CDR2 is SYDVKM. The CDR3 has 14 residues. The germline V and J ends were trimmed by 7 bases and 0 bases, with 12 bases remaining between them. In DNA, the CDR3 is TGTGCCAGCACCGCAGGGGTGTCTAACTATGGCTACACCTTC. Translated: CASTAGVSNYGYTF.

V usage is TRBV9 and J usage is TRBJ2-3, with TRBD2 as a possible D gene (5 bases). CDR1 is SGDLS and CDR2 is YYNGEE in the germline V gene. This CDR3 spans 15 amino acids. V was clipped by 3 bases and J by 0 bases, with 11 bases between them. The CDR3 loop is CASSDQRSSTDTQYF. CDR3 bases: TGTGCCAGCAGCGATCAGCGGAGTAGCACAGATACGCAGTATTTT.

The rearrangement links TRBV6-1 to TRBJ1-1; tentative D call: TRBD1 (6 bases). The CDR3 runs 13 residues. Germline loops: CDR1 MNHNS, CDR2 SASEGT. The ends were cut back, 3 bases at V and 5 bases at J, with 10 bases in the middle. CDR3 nucleotide sequence: TGTGCCAGCAGTGATGGGGGCTATACTGAAGCTTTCTTT. It is translated as CASSDGGYTEAFF.

V is TRBV20-1 and J is TRBJ1-2; maybe TRBD1 (5 bases). V was cut by 6 bases and J by 2 bases, with 13 bases left in between. The CDR3 is made up of 13 amino acids. Germline V gene sequence: CDR1 DFQATT, CDR2 SNEGSKA (reference sequence). The CDR3 DNA sequence: TGCAGTGCCCCGGGACGGGGCAACTATGGCTACACCTTC. It is translated as CSAPGRGNYGYTF.

The chain recombines TRBV5-5 with TRBJ2-7, with 10 bases aligning to TRBD2. This CDR3 is 16 amino acids long. The germline gives CDR1 SGHKS, CDR2 YYEKEE (reference sequence). After removal of 0 bases from V and 2 bases from J, the junction contained 5 bases not matched to a gene. The CDR3 region is CASSLAVTSGPYEQYF. Here the CDR3 DNA reads TGTGCCAGCAGCTTGGCCGTGACTAGCGGGCCCTACGAGCAGTACTTC.

Only a few counts were recorded for this clonotype. This rearrangement joins TRBV20-1 to TRBJ2-2; D is uncertain. The CDR3 extends over 13 amino acids. Germline V gene lookup returns CDR1 DFQATT and CDR2 SNEGSKA (reference sequence). Trimming removed 6 bases at V and 4 bases at J, with 12 bases between. The CDR3 sequence: CSALLARTGELFF. In DNA form, the CDR3 reads TGCAGTGCACTACTTGCCCGCACCGGGGAGCTGTTTTTT.

Concerning this clonotype: It may be a read error: a sequence one base away is much more abundant. The chain recombines TRBV20-1 with TRBJ2-7; D call uncertain. CDR3 size: 15 residues. Germline values: CDR1 DFQATT, CDR2 SNEGSKA (reference sequence). Trimming left V 5 bases short and J 6 bases short, with 23 bases between. CDR3 protein: CSAPPPVRSSLEQYF. In DNA form, the CDR3 reads TGCAGTGCTCCTCCCCCAGTCCGGTCGTCGCTCGAGCAGTACTTC.

By sample share, this clonotype is medium-sized. The chain carries TRBV5-1 and TRBJ2-3; 7 bases map to TRBD1. The CDR3 covers 13 residues. Per the germline V gene, CDR1 is SGHRS and CDR2 is YFSETQ. After removal of 4 bases from V and 4 bases from J, the junction contained 3 bases not matched to a gene. The CDR3 DNA follows: TGCGCCAGCAGCCAAACAGGGGCAGATACGCAGTATTTT. This codes for CASSQTGADTQYF. Looking up the rest from reference TRBV5-1 and TRBJ2-3 gives the full variable domain: KAGVTQTPRYLIKTRGQQVTLSCSPISGHRSVSWYQQTPGQGLQFLFEYFSETQRNKGNFPGRFSGRQFSNSRSEMNVSTLELGDSALYLCASSQTGADTQYFGPGTRLTVL.

This clonotype has a handful of counts. The J gene is TRBJ2-2, the V gene TRBV7-6; D might be TRBD2 (5 bases). The germline V and J ends were trimmed by 1 base and 1 base, with 10 bases remaining between them. The CDR3 length is 16 residues. Germline CDR1 is SGHVS and CDR2 is FNYEAQ. CDR3 sequence (DNA): TGTGCCAGCAGCTTAGAGTGGACTGTGAACACCGGGGAGCTGTTTTTT. Translated: CASSLEWTVNTGELFF.

The chain couples TRBV7-3 to TRBJ2-7; 8 positions agree with TRBD2. Germline V lookup: CDR1 SGHTA, CDR2 FQGTGA. V trimming: 0 bases; J trimming: 2 bases; junction bases outside the gene matches: 6. The CDR3 has 16 amino acids. The CDR3 DNA follows: TGTGCCAGCAGCTTAACCTCCAGCGGGGGAACCTACGAGCAGTACTTC. Protein sequence: CASSLTSSGGTYEQYF.

This clonotype was counted only a few times. V gene TRBV7-9 combines with J gene TRBJ2-1, with TRBD2 matching 10 bases. Germline CDR1 SEHNR, CDR2 FQNEAQ (reference sequence). The CDR3 totals 15 residues. The V and J ends lost 6 bases and 7 bases, in that order; junction bases with no gene match: 9. CDR3: CASSPGLAVGNEQFF. The DNA for the CDR3 is TGTGCCAGCAGTCCCGGACTAGCGGTAGGTAATGAGCAGTTCTTC.